These 27 T cell receptor beta chains were all obtained from the same sample, sequenced in a study of blood T cell repertoires in COVID-19. Assay: immunoSEQ multiplex PCR; the TCRdb copy retains only in-frame clones and omits some. Of approximately 230,000 clones listed, about 80% were seen once; the top ten hold about 15%. Sample: PBMCs or T cells enriched from blood (not recorded which). All receptors come from a man aged 35 to 55 who had recovered from COVID-19.

The CDR3 nucleotides are TGTGCCAGTCAGGAGGGGATCGGCAATCAGCCCCAGCATTTT. This sequence encodes CASQEGIGNQPQHF. The chain employs TRBV19 and TRBJ1-5; maybe TRBD1 (5 bases). The CDR3 spans 14 residues. From germline, CDR1 is LNHDA and CDR2 SQIVND (reference sequence). Trimming left V 8 bases short and J 2 bases short, with 13 bases between.

The J gene is TRBJ2-1, the V gene TRBV6-5; perhaps TRBD2 as D (5 bases). Germline V gene sequence: CDR1 MNHEY, CDR2 SVGAGI. V was shortened by 0 bases and J by 8 bases, with 11 bases between the two germline ends. This CDR3 is built from 14 residues. For the CDR3, the DNA is TGTGCCAGCAGTTACTCCGGGAAACTTGATGAGCAGTTCTTC. Amino acid sequence: CASSYSGKLDEQFF.

J is TRBJ2-3 and V is TRBV7-3; D uncertain. Germline V lookup: CDR1 SGHTA, CDR2 FQGTGA. V gave up 2 bases and J gave up 1 base, with 7 bases separating them. The CDR3 totals 14 residues. The CDR3 coding sequence is TGTGCCAGCAGCTTATCAATAGGCACAGATACGCAGTATTTT. This codes for CASSLSIGTDTQYF.

CDR3 in amino acids: CASSPGQVLNYGYTF. DNA of the CDR3: TGTGCCAGCTCACCCGGACAGGTTCTTAACTATGGCTACACCTTC. This chain links TRBV18 with TRBJ1-2; 7 bases align to TRBD1. Germline trimming cut 3 bases from V and 1 base from J; bases unmatched to any gene: 5. CDR3 length: 15 residues. Germline CDR1 KGHSH, CDR2 LQKENI.

The V gene is TRBV27, the J gene TRBJ2-7; D may be TRBD1 (5 bases). The CDR3 sequence is 14 residues long. V was pared by 8 bases and J by 3 bases, with 17 bases between. Germline-derived CDR1 and CDR2 are MNHEY and SMNVEV (reference sequence). The CDR3 nucleotides are TGTGCCAGCCGGGTGGGGCGGATCGTCTACGAGCAGTACTTC. It is translated as CASRVGRIVYEQYF.

On this clone: At one end the junction does not follow the germline gene, possibly because of a read error. The genes are TRBV28 and TRBJ1-2; D remains unclear. This CDR3 contains 14 residues. Germline CDR1 is MDHEN and CDR2 is SYDVKM. CDR3 residues: CASSSGSAHVQCDF. In nucleotides, the CDR3 is TGTGCCAGCAGTTCCGGTTCTGCTCACGTACAGTGCGACTTC.

V and J are TRBV5-1 and TRBJ1-6; 8 bases align to TRBD1. Looked up from germline, CDR1 is SGHRS and CDR2 is YFSETQ. This CDR3 has 17 residues. Trimming took 1 base from V and 7 from J; bases not matched to a gene: 10. The CDR3 sequence: CASSLTDQGQGNSPLHF. The DNA for the CDR3 is TGCGCCAGCAGCTTGACCGACCAAGGACAGGGAAATTCACCCCTCCACTTT.

This clone was recorded only once. This rearrangement joins TRBV19 to TRBJ2-3, with 7 positions matching TRBD1. Germline CDR1 is LNHDA and CDR2 is SQIVND (reference sequence). This CDR3 has 16 residues. Losses at the gene ends were 7 bases for V and 1 base for J; bases not matched to a gene: 11. CDR3 protein: CASKRKQGKGTDTQYF. Here the CDR3 DNA reads TGTGCCAGTAAGCGAAAACAGGGGAAGGGCACAGATACGCAGTATTTT.

The rearrangement uses TRBV10-3 and TRBJ1-1; TRBD1 matches 9 bases. The germline gives CDR1 ENHRY, CDR2 SYGVKD. This CDR3 is built from 15 residues. V lost 4 bases to trimming and J lost 6 bases; unmatched junction nucleotides: 9. CDR3 sequence: CAISANRGQGAEAFF. DNA of the CDR3: TGTGCCATCAGTGCGAACAGGGGGCAGGGCGCTGAAGCTTTCTTT.

The chain couples TRBV11-2 to TRBJ2-1, with 9 bases identical to TRBD1. Germline CDR1 and CDR2: SGHAT and FQNNGV. V shed 3 bases and J 10 bases; nucleotides not matched to a gene: 10. The CDR3 is 15 amino acids. CDR3 DNA: TGTGCCAGCAGCTTTGGGACAGGGCCCTCCAAGGAGCAGTTCTTC. Its translation: CASSFGTGPSKEQFF.

V and J are TRBV5-1 and TRBJ1-1; 8 bases agree with TRBD1. The length of the CDR3 is 13 residues. Germline-derived CDR1 and CDR2 are SGHRS and YFSETQ. With V trimmed by 4 bases and J by 3 bases, 2 bases remained unmatched. In nucleotides, the CDR3 is TGCGCCAGCAGCCAGACAGGGGACACTGAAGCTTTCTTT. It is translated as CASSQTGDTEAFF.

This clone has a handful of counts. V is TRBV4-3 and J is TRBJ1-1; D unresolved. Trimming shortened V by 0 bases and J by 4 bases, and 6 bases separated the two germline ends. The germline gives CDR1 LGHNA, CDR2 YSLEER. The CDR3 is 13 residues long. CDR3 region: CASSQDPGTEAFF. The CDR3 nucleotides are TGCGCCAGCAGCCAAGATCCGGGCACTGAAGCTTTCTTT.

This clone was picked up a small number of times. In nucleotides, the CDR3 is TGTGCCAGCTCACCTCGAGGACGGGAGAGCTCCTACAATGAGCAGTTCTTC. This codes for CASSPRGRESSYNEQFF. The chain has TRBV18 and TRBJ2-1; the D gene is possibly TRBD2 (6 bases). The CDR3 is made up of 17 amino acids. V was trimmed by 3 bases and J by 0 bases, leaving 15 bases between them. CDR1 is KGHSH and CDR2 is LQKENI in the germline V gene.

The chain uses TRBV2 and TRBJ1-4; D call uncertain. The ends were cut back, 1 base at V and 8 bases at J, with 5 bases in the middle. This CDR3 has 12 amino acids. Looked up from germline, CDR1 is SNHLY and CDR2 is FYNNEI. The CDR3 DNA reads as TGTGCCAGCAGTGAAGGACTCGAAAAACTGTTTTTT. Protein product: CASSEGLEKLFF.

The rearrangement joins TRBV6-5 to TRBJ1-2, with 7 bases matching TRBD1. This CDR3 spans 13 amino acids. Losses at the gene ends were 6 bases for V and 4 bases for J; bases not matched to a gene: 5. The germline V gene encodes CDR1 MNHEY and CDR2 SVGAGI. The CDR3 here is CASRAGTVYGYTF. The CDR3 region has the DNA TGTGCCAGCAGGGCCGGGACAGTCTATGGCTACACCTTC.

The J gene is TRBJ1-2, the V gene TRBV12-3 or TRBV12-4, with D tentatively TRBD1 (5 bases). The CDR3 length is 13 residues. Trimming left V 2 bases short and J 8 bases short, with 12 bases between. CDR3 loop: CASSLFGGRGYTF. Written as DNA, the CDR3 is TGTGCCAGCAGTTTATTTGGGGGGAGAGGCTACACCTTC.

The chain couples TRBV9 to TRBJ2-2, with 8 bases aligning to TRBD2. The V segment lost 4 bases and the J segment 8 bases; nucleotides outside the gene matches: 22. Germline V gene sequence: CDR1 SGDLS, CDR2 YYNGEE. The CDR3 consists of 19 residues. The CDR3 DNA follows: TGTGCCAGCAGCCCCTACCTAGCCTCGGGAGCGGGAGTCCCTGGGGAGCTGTTTTTT. Its translation is CASSPYLASGAGVPGELFF.

This clone was counted ten times or more. This chain joins TRBV6-2 or TRBV6-3 and TRBJ2-2; D ambiguous. The CDR3 extends over 14 amino acids. The V and J ends lost 1 base and 5 bases respectively, with 8 bases between them. CDR1 and CDR2 (germline): MNHEY, SVGEGT. The CDR3 region has the DNA TGTGCCAGCAGTTACTACCGGTTTACCGGGGAGCTGTTTTTT. Protein: CASSYYRFTGELFF.

This sequence joins TRBV7-9 and TRBJ1-6; a weak D match, TRBD1 (5 bases). Trimming cost V 5 bases and J 7 bases, with 24 bases left between them. The CDR3 loop spans 18 amino acids. Germline V gene sequence: CDR1 SEHNR, CDR2 FQNEAQ (reference sequence). The CDR3 DNA follows: TGTGCCAGCAGCCGCTTTGGGTCCAGGGTAGGAGGGAATTCACCCCTCCACTTT. Its translation: CASSRFGSRVGGNSPLHF. Full variable domain (missing parts from reference TRBV7-9 and TRBJ1-6): DTGVSQNPRHKITKRGQNVTFRCDPISEHNRLYWYRQTLGQGPEFLTYFQNEAQLEKSRLLSDRFSAERPKGSFSTLEIQRTEQGDSAMYLCASSRFGSRVGGNSPLHFGNGTRLTVT.

The chain has TRBV12-3 or TRBV12-4 and TRBJ2-2, with D perhaps matching TRBD1 (6 bases). Trimming shortened V by 8 bases and J by 1 base, and 8 bases separated the two germline ends. CDR3 size: 13 residues. The CDR3 DNA reads TGTGCCAGCGGGACAAGGAACACCGGGGAGCTGTTTTTT. Translated, it gives CASGTRNTGELFF.

Only one count was recorded for this clone. This chain connects TRBV28 to TRBJ1-3, with 7 nucleotides matching TRBD1. The germline gives CDR1 MDHEN, CDR2 SYDVKM. J was trimmed by 2 bases and V by 5 bases; bases with no gene match: 6. The CDR3 is made up of 15 amino acids. Here the CDR3 reads CASSPPTGTGNTIYF. CDR3 DNA sequence: TGTGCCAGCAGTCCGCCGACAGGGACTGGAAACACCATATATTTT. Variable domain in full (rest from reference TRBV28 and TRBJ1-3): DVKVTQSSRYLVKRTGEKVFLECVQDMDHENMFWYRQDPGLGLRLIYFSYDVKMKEKGDIPEGYSVSREKKERFSLILESASTNQTSMYLCASSPPTGTGNTIYFGEGSWLTVV.

This chain joins TRBV2 and TRBJ1-6; D possibly corresponds to TRBD1 (5 bases). CDR1 is SNHLY, CDR2 FYNNEI, per germline. With 5 bases removed from V and 10 bases from J, the gap between germline ends came to 15 bases. This CDR3 comprises 14 residues. The CDR3 DNA reads TGTGCCAGCAGTCGAGGGACTTGGGGGTCACCCCTCCACTTT. Translating it yields CASSRGTWGSPLHF. Filled out from reference TRBV2 and TRBJ1-6, the complete variable domain reads EPEVTQTPSHQVTQMGQEVILRCVPISNHLYFYWYRQILGQKVEFLVSFYNNEISEKSEIFDDQFSVERPDGSNFTLKIRSTKLEDSAMYFCASSRGTWGSPLHFGNGTRLTVT.

J is TRBJ1-1 and V is TRBV2; maybe TRBD1 (5 bases). V lost 8 bases and J lost 2, with 15 bases in between. This CDR3 is 14 amino acids long. Germline assignment: CDR1 SNHLY and CDR2 FYNNEI. The CDR3 here is CASGISQGNTEAFF. The DNA of the CDR3 is TGTGCCAGCGGAATAAGTCAGGGTAACACTGAAGCTTTCTTT.

This clone has more than one count but fewer than ten. This chain links TRBV9 with TRBJ1-1; possibly TRBD1 for D (5 bases). Looked up from germline, CDR1 is SGDLS and CDR2 is YYNGEE. V was clipped by 4 bases and J by 4 bases, with 11 bases between them. The CDR3 has 13 residues. CDR3 region: CASSIGTRTEAFF. CDR3 DNA sequence: TGTGCCAGCAGCATTGGGACTCGCACTGAAGCTTTCTTT.

V gene TRBV5-4 combines with J gene TRBJ1-6; no clear D gene. Deletions cut 0 bases from V and 10 bases from J, with 11 bases between. The CDR3 is made up of 14 amino acids. The germline V gene has CDR1 SGHNT and CDR2 YYREEE (reference sequence). CDR3 DNA: TGTGCCAGCAGCTTGGATGAGGGATGGTCACCCCTCCACTTT. This gives the protein CASSLDEGWSPLHF.

The V call is TRBV30, the J call TRBJ2-7; 7 nucleotides align to TRBD2. The CDR3 extends over 12 amino acids. The V gene end was trimmed by 3 bases and the J gene end by 6 bases; junction bases not matched to a gene: 5. Per germline, CDR1 GTSNPN and CDR2 SVGIG (reference sequence). The DNA for the CDR3 is TGTGCCTGGAGCGCAGGGAGGGGCGAGCAGTACTTC. This gives the protein CAWSAGRGEQYF.

The genes are TRBV7-2 and TRBJ1-2; D not resolved. This CDR3 contains 14 residues. Between the trimmed V and J ends, which lost 2 bases and 3 bases, there was a span of 10 bases. Germline CDR1 reads SGHTA; CDR2 reads FQGNSA. The CDR3 sequence: CASSLNFQDYGYTF. CDR3 nucleotide sequence: TGTGCCAGCAGCTTAAATTTTCAGGACTATGGCTACACCTTC.